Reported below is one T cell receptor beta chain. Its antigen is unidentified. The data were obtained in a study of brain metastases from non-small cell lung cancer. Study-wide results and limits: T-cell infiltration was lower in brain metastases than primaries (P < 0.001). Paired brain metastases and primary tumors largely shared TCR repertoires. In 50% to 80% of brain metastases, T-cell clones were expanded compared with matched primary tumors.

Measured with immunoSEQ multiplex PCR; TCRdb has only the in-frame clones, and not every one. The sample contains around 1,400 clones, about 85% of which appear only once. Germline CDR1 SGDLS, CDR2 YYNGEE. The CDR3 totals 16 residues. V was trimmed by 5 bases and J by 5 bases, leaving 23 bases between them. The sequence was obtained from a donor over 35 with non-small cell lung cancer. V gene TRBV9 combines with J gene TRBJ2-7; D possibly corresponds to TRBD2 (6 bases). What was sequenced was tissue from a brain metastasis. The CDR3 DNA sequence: TGTGCCAGCAGTCGTACCTCGGGGGAGTTGGGCGACGAGCAGTACTTC. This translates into CASSRTSGELGDEQYF.